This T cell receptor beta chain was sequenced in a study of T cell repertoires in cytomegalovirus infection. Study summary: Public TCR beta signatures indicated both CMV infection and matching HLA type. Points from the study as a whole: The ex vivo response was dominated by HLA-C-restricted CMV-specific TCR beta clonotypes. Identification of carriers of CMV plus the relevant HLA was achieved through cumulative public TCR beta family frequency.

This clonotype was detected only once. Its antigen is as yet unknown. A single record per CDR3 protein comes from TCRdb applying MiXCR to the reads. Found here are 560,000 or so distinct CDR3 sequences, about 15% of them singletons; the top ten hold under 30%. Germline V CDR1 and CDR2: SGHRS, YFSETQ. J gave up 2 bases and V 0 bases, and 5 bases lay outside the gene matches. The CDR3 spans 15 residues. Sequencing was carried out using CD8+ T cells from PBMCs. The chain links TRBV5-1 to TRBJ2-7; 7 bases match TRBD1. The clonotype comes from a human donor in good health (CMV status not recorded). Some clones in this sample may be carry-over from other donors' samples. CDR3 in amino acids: CASSLEQGPAYEQYF. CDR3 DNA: TGCGCCAGCAGCTTGGAACAGGGGCCAGCCTACGAGCAGTACTTC.